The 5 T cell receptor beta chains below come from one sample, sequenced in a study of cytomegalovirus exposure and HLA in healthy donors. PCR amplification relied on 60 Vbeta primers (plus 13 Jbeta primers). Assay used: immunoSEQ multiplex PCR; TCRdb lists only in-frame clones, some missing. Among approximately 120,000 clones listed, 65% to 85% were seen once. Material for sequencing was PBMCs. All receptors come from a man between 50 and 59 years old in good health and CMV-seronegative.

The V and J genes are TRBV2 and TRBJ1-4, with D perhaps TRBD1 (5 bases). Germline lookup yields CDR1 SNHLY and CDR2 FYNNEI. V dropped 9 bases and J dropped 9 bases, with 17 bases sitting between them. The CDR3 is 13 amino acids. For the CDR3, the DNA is TGTGCCAGAGGAGAGACAGATAACCAAAAACTGTTTTTT. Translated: CARGETDNQKLFF.

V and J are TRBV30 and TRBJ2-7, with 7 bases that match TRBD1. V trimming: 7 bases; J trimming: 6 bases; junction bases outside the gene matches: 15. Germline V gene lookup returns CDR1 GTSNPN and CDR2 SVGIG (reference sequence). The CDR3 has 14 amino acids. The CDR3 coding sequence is TGTGCCTACACACCGCGACAGGGTTCAACCGAGCAGTACTTC. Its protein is CAYTPRQGSTEQYF.

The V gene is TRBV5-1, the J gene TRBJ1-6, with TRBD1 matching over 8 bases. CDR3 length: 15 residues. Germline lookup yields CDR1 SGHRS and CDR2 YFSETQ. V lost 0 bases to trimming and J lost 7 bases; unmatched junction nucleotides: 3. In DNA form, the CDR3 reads TGCGCCAGCAGCTTGGGAGGACAGGGCAATTCACCCCTCCACTTT. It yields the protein CASSLGGQGNSPLHF.

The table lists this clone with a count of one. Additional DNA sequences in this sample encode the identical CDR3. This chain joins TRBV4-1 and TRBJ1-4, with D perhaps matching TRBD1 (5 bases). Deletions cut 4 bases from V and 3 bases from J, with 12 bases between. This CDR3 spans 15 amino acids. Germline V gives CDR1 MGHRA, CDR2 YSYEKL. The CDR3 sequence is CASSPGWGANEKLFF. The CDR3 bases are TGCGCCAGCAGCCCTGGCTGGGGGGCTAATGAAAAACTGTTTTTT.

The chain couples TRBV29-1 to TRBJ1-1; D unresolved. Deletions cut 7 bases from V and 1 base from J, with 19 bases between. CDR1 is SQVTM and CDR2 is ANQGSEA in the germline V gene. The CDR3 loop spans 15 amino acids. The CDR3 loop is CSAAVTQHPNTEAFF. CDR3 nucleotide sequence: TGCAGCGCCGCGGTAACGCAGCACCCGAACACTGAAGCTTTCTTT.